Described below is a single T cell receptor beta chain sequence and its context. This clone was counted a single time. Its antigen target is currently unknown. The record has no base qualities; no much larger clone is one base away. The entry originates in a study of T cell responses to AZD1222 COVID-19 vaccine listed by TCRdb under 2021. Some background on the complete study: TCR sequencing was performed for roughly 240 trial participants, of whom about 200 were given two doses of AZD1222 and around 25 were given two doses of MenACWY control vaccine. Enrollment into the trials was organized by age into subgroups of 18-55, 56-69 and 70-plus years, and those subgroups contained roughly 150, 30 and 60 TCR-sequenced participants, respectively.

What the study reported, not specific to this receptor: The 56-69-year group was small, and its depth increase did not reach significance, likely because of low power. Because no samples from the day 14 peak response were available, repertoires could be characterized only after the peak T cell response. Most participants were white British and females outnumbered males, and the authors suggested that clonal diversity may have been underestimated. Nearly half of unique spike-specific TCRs reportedly recognized epitopes outside regions mutated in the B.1.351 and B.1.1.7 variants. A significant rise in spike-specific TCR breadth and depth was observed after two AZD1222 doses relative to day 0 and relative to MenACWY recipients. CD4 TCRs associated with the vaccine covered the entire spike protein, and the dominant responses were in regions 160-218 and 743-854. Conclusions about previously exposed vaccinees are limited because only five to seven AZD1222 recipients were SARS-CoV-2 seropositive at baseline.

The CDR3 regions of human TCRbeta chains were analyzed by immunosequencing. The published analysis was carried out like this. TCRs in the repertoires were compared against a reference library of SARS-CoV-2-specific TCRs that had been generated with the MIRA antigen-specificity platform. Breadth was defined as the fraction of unique TCRs that were SARS-CoV-2-associated. Depth was defined as the fraction of total T cells that were SARS-CoV-2-associated. Using the MIRA data, every spike-specific TCR was mapped to the spike region that the TCR reacted to and assigned to either a CD4 or a CD8 class. Log10-transformed breadth and depth values were compared by one-way ANOVA with Sidak's multiple comparisons tests. This is the immuneACCESS table as TCRdb keeps it, with only in-frame sequences that have V and J called. A part of the clones is gone; compared with another copy, unresolved V genes explain less than half, and the rest is unexplained. The V and J calls and clone size were taken over from that table, and D and trimming were inferred from the DNA. The sample records about 180,000 clones, about nine tenths of which are singletons. The ten biggest clones cover roughly 1.9% of the sample.

The sample's time point label, in plain terms: about 28 days (+/-7) after the second vaccine dose. AZD1222 recipients with second doses at about 4 weeks or about 12 weeks were pooled, because spike-specific TCR depth and breadth did not differ between schedules. The vaccinee samples were drawn from two UK trials, COV001 and COV002, one of which was a single-blind randomized controlled phase 2/3 trial testing AZD1222 (ChAdOx1 nCoV-19) in healthy adults. For TCRbeta chain sequencing, PBMC samples from trial participants were taken at day 0 and at day 28 after the second dose. CDR1 and CDR2 are drawn from the germline V gene: MGHRA, YSYEKL. At the junction V is shortened by 4 bases and J by 3 bases; bases outside the gene matches: 7. The cysteine opens and the phenylalanine closes a CDR3 of 17 amino acids. The read is trimmed to its CDR3 DNA, 51 bases read in frame from base 1.

The chain employs TRBV4-1 and TRBJ2-2; 11 central bases correspond to TRBD1. Source: peripheral blood, taken 28 days after the second AZD1222 dose. The receptor was derived from an adult who received the AZD1222 COVID-19 vaccine. The CDR3 region: CASSRAGTGGYTGELFF. In nucleotides, the sequence is TGCGCCAGCAGCCGCGCCGGGACAGGGGGGTACACCGGGGAGCTGTTTTTT.